The 21 T cell receptor beta chains presented below share a single source sample, sequenced in a study of human T cells and chemical hapten exposure. TCRdb processed the RACE reads anew with MiXCR; each CDR3 protein has one entry. The repertoire holds around 200,000 distinct CDR3 sequences, with about 25% as singletons. Time point defined: patch test 3, about 24 weeks after DPC sensitization. The treatment here: therapeutic diphenylcyclopropenone sensitization with weekly scalp DPC. Sequencing used whole blood, obtained in connection with sensitization to the hapten diphenylcyclopropenone (DPC). All receptors come from a woman aged 40 to 50 with alopecia areata. Some clones in this sample may be carry-over from other donors' samples.

This sequence joins TRBV12-3 or TRBV12-4 and TRBJ1-4; maybe TRBD1 (5 bases). The V end lost 5 bases, the J end lost 4 bases, and 17 bases lay between the germline ends. The CDR3 consists of 16 residues. The CDR3 region has the DNA TGTGCCAGCAGTCCTGGGGGGACTGGCAATAATGAAAAACTGTTTTTT. It is translated as CASSPGGTGNNEKLFF.

This clonotype has just a few counts. J is TRBJ2-2 and V is TRBV7-3; 7 nucleotides match TRBD2. This CDR3 contains 15 residues. Germline V gives CDR1 SGHTA, CDR2 FQGTGA. V was pared by 5 bases and J by 4 bases, with 7 bases of the junction left unmatched. The DNA of the CDR3 is TGTGCCAGCAGCCCGGGAGGACCGGGCACCGGGGAGCTGTTTTTT. Protein sequence: CASSPGGPGTGELFF.

Notes on this clonotype: A read error may account for a junction end that differs from germline. The chain carries TRBV11-1 and TRBJ2-5, with 7 bases identical to TRBD2. CDR1 is SGHAT, CDR2 FQDESV, per germline (reference sequence). CDR3 size: 14 residues. The CDR3 nucleotides read TGTGTCAGCAGCCTAAATAGCGGGCAAGAGACCCAGTACTTC. Translated, it gives CVSSLNSGQETQYF.

This chain links TRBV2 with TRBJ1-2; D not certain. Germline V CDR1 and CDR2: SNHLY, FYNNEI. This CDR3 spans 14 amino acids. V gave up 9 bases and J gave up 2 bases, with 16 bases separating them. In DNA, the CDR3 is TGTGCCAGTAGTCGGTACAATGAAAACTATGGCTACACCTTC. Protein sequence: CASSRYNENYGYTF.

This rearrangement joins TRBV5-1 to TRBJ1-1; D not resolved. The CDR3 length is 13 residues. The V end was cut by 0 bases, the J end by 1 base, with 4 bases between. Germline CDR1 and CDR2: SGHRS and YFSETQ. CDR3 sequence: CASSLDANTEAFF. The CDR3 DNA is TGCGCCAGCAGCTTGGACGCGAACACTGAAGCTTTCTTT.

This sequence joins TRBV7-2 and TRBJ1-1; TRBD1 might be the D (5 bases). V shed 4 bases and J shed 1 base, with 13 bases lying between them. Germline CDR1 reads SGHTA; CDR2 reads FQGNSA. CDR3 length: 15 residues. The DNA of the CDR3 is TGTGCCAGCAGCTCTAGGGGCATCGAGAACACTGAAGCTTTCTTT. Encoded protein: CASSSRGIENTEAFF.

This clonotype has only a few counts. One junction end disagrees with the germline gene, perhaps due to a read error. This chain links TRBV5-1 with TRBJ2-5, with D possibly TRBD2 on 6 matching bases. This CDR3 has 14 amino acids. In germline, CDR1 is SGHRS, CDR2 YFSETQ. Here the CDR3 reads CASSLGRGQETQYF. In DNA, the CDR3 is TGTGCCAGCAGCTTAGGGCGGGGCCAAGAGACCCAGTACTTC.

This sequence joins TRBV28 and TRBJ2-7, with TRBD1 identical over 9 bases. V lost 2 bases, J lost 11 bases, and 7 bases stayed unmatched. The CDR3 sequence is 13 residues long. Germline loops: CDR1 MDHEN, CDR2 SYDVKM. CDR3 in amino acids: CASSLTPDRGKYF. Written as DNA, the CDR3 is TGTGCCAGCAGTTTAACCCCAGACAGGGGGAAGTACTTC.

This clonotype occurred a few times. V usage is TRBV4-2 and J usage is TRBJ1-2; TRBD1 matches 7 bases. Germline loops: CDR1 LGHNA, CDR2 YNFKEQ. V shed 3 bases, J shed 0 bases, and the junction held 7 bases outside the gene matches. This CDR3 spans 16 amino acids. CDR3 loop: CASSHPQGQANYGYTF. The CDR3 bases are TGTGCCAGCAGCCACCCTCAAGGACAGGCTAACTATGGCTACACCTTC.

This chain connects TRBV27 to TRBJ2-1, with TRBD2 identical over 7 bases. Germline V gene lookup returns CDR1 MNHEY and CDR2 SMNVEV (reference sequence). V was pared by 0 bases and J by 9 bases, with 8 bases of the junction left unmatched. This CDR3 spans 15 amino acids. CDR3 sequence reads: CASSLSGGLGFEQFF. The CDR3 DNA reads as TGTGCCAGCAGTTTATCGGGAGGACTAGGTTTTGAGCAGTTCTTC.

This clonotype appeared many times. This sequence joins TRBV24-1 and TRBJ2-1, with no clear D. V gave up 12 bases and J gave up 7 bases, with 15 bases separating them. The V gene's germline CDR1 is KGHDR and CDR2 SFDVKD. There are 12 residues in the CDR3. CDR3 loop: CAHRRSWNEQFF. In DNA, the CDR3 is TGTGCCCACCGACGGTCTTGGAATGAGCAGTTCTTC.

There are a few counts of this clonotype. The rearrangement links TRBV27 to TRBJ2-3, with 10 bases aligning to TRBD2. Trimming at V came to 4 bases and at J to 2 bases, leaving 3 bases not matched to a gene. Germline loops: CDR1 MNHEY, CDR2 SMNVEV (reference sequence). This CDR3 comprises 15 residues. The CDR3 sequence is CASSWGTSATDTQYF. The CDR3 DNA sequence: TGTGCCAGCAGTTGGGGGACTAGCGCCACAGATACGCAGTATTTT.

J is TRBJ2-3 and V is TRBV29-1; 11 bases agree with TRBD2. The J segment lost 4 bases and the V segment lost 8 bases, leaving 11 bases of the junction unmatched. Per the germline V gene, CDR1 is SQVTM and CDR2 is ANQGSEA. CDR3 length: 15 amino acids. The CDR3 nucleotides read TGCAGCCTCTCACTAGCGGGAGTAGGATCAGATACGCAGTATTTT. Its translation: CSLSLAGVGSDTQYF.

The genes are TRBV7-2 and TRBJ2-3; 8 nucleotides agree with TRBD2. J gave up 2 bases and V 2 bases, and 6 bases lay outside the gene matches. CDR1 is SGHTA and CDR2 is FQGNSA in the germline V gene. The CDR3 runs to 16 residues. The CDR3 loop reads CASSLRSGSFTDTQYF. The CDR3 DNA reads as TGTGCCAGCAGCTTAAGGAGCGGGAGCTTCACAGATACGCAGTATTTT.

The sample holds a few counts of this clonotype. The gene calls are TRBV12-3 or TRBV12-4 and TRBJ1-5, with a possible D match to TRBD1 (6 bases). The V end lost 5 bases, the J end lost 3 bases, and 11 bases lay between the germline ends. The CDR3 consists of 14 residues. The CDR3 protein is CASSRQGPNQPQHF. The CDR3 nucleotides are TGTGCCAGCAGTCGTCAGGGGCCCAATCAGCCCCAGCATTTT.

The J gene is TRBJ2-3, the V gene TRBV7-2; TRBD2 matches at 12 bases. CDR1 is SGHTA and CDR2 is FQGNSA in the germline V gene. CDR3 length equals 16 residues. The junction had 4 bases not matched to a gene; V was cut back by 1 base and J by 5 bases. CDR3 protein: CASSLEGGLAGDTQYF. CDR3 coding DNA: TGTGCCAGCAGCTTAGAGGGGGGACTAGCGGGAGATACGCAGTATTTT. The variable domain in full, completed from reference TRBV7-2 and TRBJ2-3, reads GAGVSQSPSNKVTEKGKDVELRCDPISGHTALYWYRQSLGQGLEFLIYFQGNSAPDKSGLPSDRFSAERTGGSVSTLTIQRTQQEDSAVYLCASSLEGGLAGDTQYFGPGTRLTVL.

This clonotype was detected only a few times. V gene TRBV2 combines with J gene TRBJ1-5; 7 bases fit TRBD1. The V segment lost 0 bases and the J segment 2 bases; nucleotides outside the gene matches: 7. Germline V gene lookup returns CDR1 SNHLY and CDR2 FYNNEI. This CDR3 region has 17 residues. The CDR3 spells CASSEAPGGGGNQPQHF. The CDR3 DNA reads TGTGCCAGCAGTGAAGCCCCAGGGGGAGGGGGCAATCAGCCCCAGCATTTT.

This clonotype was seen a handful of times. This rearrangement joins TRBV12-3 or TRBV12-4 to TRBJ2-4; D not resolved. V was trimmed by 3 bases and J by 0 bases, leaving 9 bases between them. The CDR3 has 15 amino acids. DNA of the CDR3: TGTGCCAGCAGTTTCGGCCAGATAGCCAAAAACATTCAGTACTTC. This sequence encodes CASSFGQIAKNIQYF.

This clonotype was detected only a few times. CDR3 nucleotide sequence: TGCAGTGCTAGAGGGACAGGGTACCCAGATACGCAGTATTTT. Amino acids: CSARGTGYPDTQYF. The chain uses TRBV20-1 and TRBJ2-3, with 8 bases that match TRBD1. Trimming cost V 1 base and J 4 bases; bases outside gene matches: 4. The germline V gene has CDR1 DFQATT and CDR2 SNEGSKA (reference sequence). The CDR3 runs 14 residues.

The V call is TRBV5-1, the J call TRBJ2-3; TRBD2 matches at 7 bases. The CDR3 loop spans 15 amino acids. V trimming: 3 bases; J trimming: 3 bases; junction bases outside the gene matches: 7. CDR1 SGHRS and CDR2 YFSETQ come from the germline V gene. The CDR3 nucleotides read TGCGCCAGCAGCTACGGGACTACCGTTACAGATACGCAGTATTTT. This gives the protein CASSYGTTVTDTQYF.

This clonotype has at least ten counts. The chain's CDR3 is CSVSGTDPYQPQHF. The CDR3 region has the DNA TGCAGCGTTTCCGGGACAGACCCCTATCAGCCCCAGCATTTT. The chain joins TRBV29-1 to TRBJ1-5; 7 positions agree with TRBD1. This CDR3 comprises 14 residues. V shed 5 bases and J 5 bases; nucleotides not matched to a gene: 9. Germline assignment: CDR1 SQVTM and CDR2 ANQGSEA. Using reference TRBV29-1 and TRBJ1-5 for the parts outside the CDR3, the full variable domain is SAVISQKPSRDICQRGTSLTIQCQVDSQVTMMFWYRQQPGQSLTLIATANQGSEATYESGFVIDKFPISRPNLTFSTLTVSNMSPEDSSIYLCSVSGTDPYQPQHFGDGTRLSIL.